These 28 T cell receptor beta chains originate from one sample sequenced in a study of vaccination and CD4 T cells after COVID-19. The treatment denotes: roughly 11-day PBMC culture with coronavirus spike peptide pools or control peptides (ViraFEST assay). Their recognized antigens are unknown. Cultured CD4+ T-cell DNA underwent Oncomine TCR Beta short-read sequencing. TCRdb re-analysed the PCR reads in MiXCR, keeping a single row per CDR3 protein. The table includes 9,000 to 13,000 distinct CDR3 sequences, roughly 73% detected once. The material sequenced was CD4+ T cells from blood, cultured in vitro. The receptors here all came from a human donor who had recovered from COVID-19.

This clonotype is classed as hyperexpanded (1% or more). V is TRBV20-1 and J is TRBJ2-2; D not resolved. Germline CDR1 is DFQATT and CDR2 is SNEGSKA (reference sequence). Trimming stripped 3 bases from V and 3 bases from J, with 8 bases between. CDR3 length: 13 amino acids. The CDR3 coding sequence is TGCAGTGCTAGTAGCAGACACACCGGGGAGCTGTTTTTT. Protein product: CSASSRHTGELFF.

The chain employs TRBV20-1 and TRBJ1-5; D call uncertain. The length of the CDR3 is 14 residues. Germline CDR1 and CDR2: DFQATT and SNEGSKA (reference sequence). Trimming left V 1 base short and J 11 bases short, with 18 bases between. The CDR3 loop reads CSARGLTRVMAQHF. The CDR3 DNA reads TGCAGTGCTAGAGGGTTGACAAGGGTAATGGCCCAGCATTTT.

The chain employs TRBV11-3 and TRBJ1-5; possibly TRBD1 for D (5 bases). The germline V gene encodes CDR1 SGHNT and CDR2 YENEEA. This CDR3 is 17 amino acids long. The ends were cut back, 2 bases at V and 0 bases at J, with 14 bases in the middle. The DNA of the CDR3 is TGTGCCAGCAGCTTAATATTGACAGCTAATAGCAATCAGCCCCAGCATTTT. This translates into CASSLILTANSNQPQHF.

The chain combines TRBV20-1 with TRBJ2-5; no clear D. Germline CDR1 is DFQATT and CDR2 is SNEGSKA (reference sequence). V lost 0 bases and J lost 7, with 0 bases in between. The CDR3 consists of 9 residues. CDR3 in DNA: TGCAGTGCTAGAGAGACCCAGTACTTC. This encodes CSARETQYF.

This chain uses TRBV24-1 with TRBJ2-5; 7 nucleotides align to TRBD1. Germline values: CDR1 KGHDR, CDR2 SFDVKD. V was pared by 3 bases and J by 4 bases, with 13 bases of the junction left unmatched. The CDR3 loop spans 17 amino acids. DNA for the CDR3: TGTGCCACCAGTGATCGCATACAGGGGAGCGTGCGAGAGACCCAGTACTTC. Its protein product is CATSDRIQGSVRETQYF.

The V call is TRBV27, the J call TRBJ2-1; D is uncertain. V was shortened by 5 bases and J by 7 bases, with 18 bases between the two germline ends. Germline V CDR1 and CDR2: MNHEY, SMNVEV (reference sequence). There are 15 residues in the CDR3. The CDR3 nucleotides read TGTGCCAGCAGTACTCCTCAGCGCCTTCGGAATGAGCAGTTCTTC. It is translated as CASSTPQRLRNEQFF.

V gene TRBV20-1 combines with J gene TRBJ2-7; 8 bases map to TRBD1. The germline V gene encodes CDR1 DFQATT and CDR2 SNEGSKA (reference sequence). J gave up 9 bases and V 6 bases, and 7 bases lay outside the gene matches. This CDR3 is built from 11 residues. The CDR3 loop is CSAQDRDTQYF. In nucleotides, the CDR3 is TGCAGTGCCCAGGACAGGGATACGCAGTACTTC.

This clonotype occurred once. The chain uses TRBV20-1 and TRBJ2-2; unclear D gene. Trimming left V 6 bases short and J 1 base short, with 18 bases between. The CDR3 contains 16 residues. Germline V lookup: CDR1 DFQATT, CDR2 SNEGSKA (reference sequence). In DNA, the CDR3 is TGCAGTGCCCCAAAGGGTGGACGGAAGAACACCGGGGAGCTGTTTTTT. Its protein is CSAPKGGRKNTGELFF.

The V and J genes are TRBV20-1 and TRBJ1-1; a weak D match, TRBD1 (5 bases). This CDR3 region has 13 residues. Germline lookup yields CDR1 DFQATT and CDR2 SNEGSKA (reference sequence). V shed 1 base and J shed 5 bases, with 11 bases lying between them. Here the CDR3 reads CSARAGTGTEAFF. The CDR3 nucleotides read TGCAGTGCTAGAGCAGGGACGGGGACTGAAGCTTTCTTT.

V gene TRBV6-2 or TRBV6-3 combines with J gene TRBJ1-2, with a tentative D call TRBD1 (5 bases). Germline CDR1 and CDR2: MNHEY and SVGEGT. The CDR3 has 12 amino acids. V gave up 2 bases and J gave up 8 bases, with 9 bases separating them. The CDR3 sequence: CASSYAQAGYTF. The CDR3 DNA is TGTGCCAGCAGTTACGCACAGGCGGGCTACACCTTC.

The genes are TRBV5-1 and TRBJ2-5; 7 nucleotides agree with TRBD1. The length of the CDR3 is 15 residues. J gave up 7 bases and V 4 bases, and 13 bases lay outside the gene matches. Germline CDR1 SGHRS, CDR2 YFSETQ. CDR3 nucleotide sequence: TGCGCCAGCAGCCCGTTGGGACAGCACCGGGGGACCCAGTACTTC. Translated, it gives CASSPLGQHRGTQYF.

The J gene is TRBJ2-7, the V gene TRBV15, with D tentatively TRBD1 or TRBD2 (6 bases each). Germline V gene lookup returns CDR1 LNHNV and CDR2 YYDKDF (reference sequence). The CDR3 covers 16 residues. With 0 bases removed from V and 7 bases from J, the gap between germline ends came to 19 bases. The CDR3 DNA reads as TGTGCCACCAGCAGAGATTATAGGGGGGCGCAGGGGGAGCAGTACTTC. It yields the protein CATSRDYRGAQGEQYF.

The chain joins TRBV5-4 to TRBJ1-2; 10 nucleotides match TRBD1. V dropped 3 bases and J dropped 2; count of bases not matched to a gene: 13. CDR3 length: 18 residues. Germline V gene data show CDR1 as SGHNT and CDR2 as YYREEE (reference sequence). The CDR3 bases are TGTGCCAGCAGCTCAGGTCCGGGACAGGGGTTAGAAAACTATGGCTACACCTTC. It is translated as CASSSGPGQGLENYGYTF.

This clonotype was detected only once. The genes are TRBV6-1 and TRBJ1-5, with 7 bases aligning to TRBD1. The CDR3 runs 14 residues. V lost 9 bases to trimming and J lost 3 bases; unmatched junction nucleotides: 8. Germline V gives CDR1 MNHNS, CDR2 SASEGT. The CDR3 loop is CASGGTAANQPQHF. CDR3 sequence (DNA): TGTGCCAGTGGAGGGACAGCCGCCAATCAGCCCCAGCATTTT.

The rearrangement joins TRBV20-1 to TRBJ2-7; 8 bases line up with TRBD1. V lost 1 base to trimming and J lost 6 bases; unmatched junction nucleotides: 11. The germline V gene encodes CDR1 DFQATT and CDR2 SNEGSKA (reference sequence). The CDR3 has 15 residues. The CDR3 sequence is CSARGGAGGAGEQYF. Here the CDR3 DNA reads TGCAGTGCTAGAGGCGGGGCAGGGGGCGCGGGCGAGCAGTACTTC.

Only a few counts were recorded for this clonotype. This CDR3 reads CASSGPGNIQYF. The CDR3 nucleotides read TGTGCCAGCAGCGGACCGGGGAACATTCAGTACTTC. The chain combines TRBV7-6 with TRBJ2-4; the D gene is possibly TRBD2 (5 bases). CDR1 and CDR2 (germline): SGHVS, FNYEAQ. CDR3 size: 12 residues. V was clipped by 5 bases and J by 7 bases, with 9 bases between them.

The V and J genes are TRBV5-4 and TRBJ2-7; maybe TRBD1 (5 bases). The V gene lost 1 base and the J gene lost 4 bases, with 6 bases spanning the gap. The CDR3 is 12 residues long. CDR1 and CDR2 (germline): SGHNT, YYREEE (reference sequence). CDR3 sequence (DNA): TGTGCCAGCAGCTTGACAGGATACGAGCAGTACTTC. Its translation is CASSLTGYEQYF. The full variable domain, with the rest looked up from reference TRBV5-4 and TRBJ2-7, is ETGVTQSPTHLIKTRGQQVTLRCSSQSGHNTVSWYQQALGQGPQFIFQYYREEENGRGNFPPRFSGLQFPNYSSELNVNALELDDSALYLCASSLTGYEQYFGPGTRLTVT.

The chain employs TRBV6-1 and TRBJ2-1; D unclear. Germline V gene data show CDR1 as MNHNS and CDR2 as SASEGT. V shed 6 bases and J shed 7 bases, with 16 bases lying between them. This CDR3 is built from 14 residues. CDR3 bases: TGTGCCAGCAGCCGGACCCCGCTCCGGAATGAGCAGTTCTTC. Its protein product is CASSRTPLRNEQFF.

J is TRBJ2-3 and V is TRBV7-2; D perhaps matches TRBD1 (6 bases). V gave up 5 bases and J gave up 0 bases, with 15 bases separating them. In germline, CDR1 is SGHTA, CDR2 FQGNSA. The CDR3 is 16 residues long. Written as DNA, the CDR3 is TGTGCCAGCAGCGGCCGGACAGCCTCTAGCACAGATACGCAGTATTTT. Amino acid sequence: CASSGRTASSTDTQYF.

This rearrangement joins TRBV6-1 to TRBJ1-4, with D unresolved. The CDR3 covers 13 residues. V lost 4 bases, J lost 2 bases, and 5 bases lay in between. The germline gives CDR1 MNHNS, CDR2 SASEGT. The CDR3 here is CASSGSTNEKLFF. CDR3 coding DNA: TGTGCCAGCAGTGGATCTACTAATGAAAAACTGTTTTTT.

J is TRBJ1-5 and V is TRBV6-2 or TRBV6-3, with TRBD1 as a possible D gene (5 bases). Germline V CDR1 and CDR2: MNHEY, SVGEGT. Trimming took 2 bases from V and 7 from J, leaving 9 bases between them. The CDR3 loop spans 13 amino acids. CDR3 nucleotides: TGTGCCAGCAGTTACGTGGGGGGACAGCCCCAGCATTTT. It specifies CASSYVGGQPQHF.

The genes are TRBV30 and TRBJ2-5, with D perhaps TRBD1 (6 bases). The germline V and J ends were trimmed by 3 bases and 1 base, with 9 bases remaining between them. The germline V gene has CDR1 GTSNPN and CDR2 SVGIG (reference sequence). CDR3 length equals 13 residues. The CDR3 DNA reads TGTGCCTGGAGAAGGACAGTCCAAGAGACCCAGTACTTC. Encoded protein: CAWRRTVQETQYF.

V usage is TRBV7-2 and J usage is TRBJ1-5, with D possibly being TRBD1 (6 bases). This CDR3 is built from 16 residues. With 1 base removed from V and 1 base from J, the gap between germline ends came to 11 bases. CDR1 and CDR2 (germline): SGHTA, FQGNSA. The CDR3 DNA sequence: TGTGCCAGCAGCTTAGTCCCAGGGGCAAGCAATCAGCCCCAGCATTTT. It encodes CASSLVPGASNQPQHF. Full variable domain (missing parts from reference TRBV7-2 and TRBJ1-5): GAGVSQSPSNKVTEKGKDVELRCDPISGHTALYWYRQSLGQGLEFLIYFQGNSAPDKSGLPSDRFSAERTGGSVSTLTIQRTQQEDSAVYLCASSLVPGASNQPQHFGDGTRLSIL.

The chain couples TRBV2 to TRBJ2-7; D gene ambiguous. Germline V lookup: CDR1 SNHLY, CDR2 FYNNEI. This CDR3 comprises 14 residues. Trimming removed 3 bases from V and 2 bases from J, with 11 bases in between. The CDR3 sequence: CASSDSHLAYEQYF. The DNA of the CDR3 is TGTGCCAGCAGTGACAGTCACTTAGCCTACGAGCAGTACTTC.

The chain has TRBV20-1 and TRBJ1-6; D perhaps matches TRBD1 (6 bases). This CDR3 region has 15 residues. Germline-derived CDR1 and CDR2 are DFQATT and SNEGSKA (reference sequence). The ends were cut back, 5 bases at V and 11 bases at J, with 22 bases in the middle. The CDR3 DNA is TGCAGTGCTCGTAACCCAGGGGAACGTCGTCCACCCCTCCACTTT. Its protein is CSARNPGERRPPLHF.

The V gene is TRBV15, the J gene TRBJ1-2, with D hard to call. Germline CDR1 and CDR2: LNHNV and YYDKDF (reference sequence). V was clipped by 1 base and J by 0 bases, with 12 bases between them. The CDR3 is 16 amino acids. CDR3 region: CATSRGRKAPNYGYTF. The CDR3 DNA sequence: TGTGCCACCAGCAGAGGGAGGAAGGCCCCTAACTATGGCTACACCTTC.

The CDR3 DNA follows: TGTGCCAGCAGTTCCCAAGGGGGCGCGGGCACCGGGGAGCTGTTTTTT. As protein: CASSSQGGAGTGELFF. V gene TRBV28 combines with J gene TRBJ2-2; 7 nucleotides agree with TRBD1. CDR1 and CDR2 from the germline V gene are MDHEN and SYDVKM. This CDR3 region has 16 residues. J lost 4 bases, V lost 4 bases, and 9 bases had no gene match. Complete variable domain (other parts from reference TRBV28 and TRBJ2-2): DVKVTQSSRYLVKRTGEKVFLECVQDMDHENMFWYRQDPGLGLRLIYFSYDVKMKEKGDIPEGYSVSREKKERFSLILESASTNQTSMYLCASSSQGGAGTGELFFGEGSRLTVL.

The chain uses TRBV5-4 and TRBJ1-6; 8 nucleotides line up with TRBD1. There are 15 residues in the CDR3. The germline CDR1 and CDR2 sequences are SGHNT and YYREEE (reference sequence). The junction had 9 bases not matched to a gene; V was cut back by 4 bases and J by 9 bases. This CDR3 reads CASSPSQGGSSPLHF. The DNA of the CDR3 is TGTGCCAGCAGCCCATCACAGGGGGGCAGTTCACCCCTCCACTTT.